Below are 27 T cell receptor beta chains sequenced from a single sample in a study of blood T cell repertoires in COVID-19 (dated by TCRdb to 2020 to 2022). The library was made by the immunoSEQ multiplex PCR assay. As stored in TCRdb, this immuneACCESS dataset retains in-frame rearrangements with V and J assigned. A fraction of the clones does not appear; measured against another copy, unresolved V genes explain less than half of the discrepancy, and the remainder lacks a known reason. This sample is represented by under 65,000 clones; around four fifths of them were singletons. The ten most abundant clones make up roughly 13% of the sample. The sequenced sample consisted of peripheral blood. These receptors came from a woman aged 70-85 years with acute or convalescent COVID-19.

CDR3 DNA sequence: TGTGCCAGCAGCCAAGAAGGACAGGCGTCAGATACGCAGTATTTT. Protein: CASSQEGQASDTQYF. J is TRBJ2-3 and V is TRBV3-1 (or the pseudogene TRBV3-2); 7 bases fit TRBD1. The CDR3 length is 15 residues. V shed 0 bases, J shed 4 bases, and the junction held 4 bases outside the gene matches. Germline CDR1 and CDR2: LGHDT and YNNKEL (reference sequence).

This chain connects TRBV6-5 to TRBJ1-4, with D perhaps matching TRBD1 (5 bases). Germline V gene sequence: CDR1 MNHEY, CDR2 SVGAGI. Trimming took off 7 bases at V and 10 bases at J, with 19 bases between the two ends. The CDR3 is made up of 14 amino acids. The CDR3 reads CASTLRRDAVKLFF. In nucleotides, the CDR3 is TGTGCCAGCACCCTTCGCAGGGATGCTGTAAAACTGTTTTTT.

V usage is TRBV30 and J usage is TRBJ2-6; 9 bases are shared with TRBD1. The germline gives CDR1 GTSNPN, CDR2 SVGIG (reference sequence). The CDR3 consists of 15 residues. V lost 5 bases, J lost 0 bases, and 2 bases stayed unmatched. This chain's CDR3 is CAWRQGDSGANVLTF. The CDR3 DNA reads TGTGCCTGGCGACAGGGGGACTCTGGGGCCAACGTCCTGACTTTC.

This chain's CDR3 is CASSHPGRDGYTF. CDR3 nucleotides: TGTGCCAGCAGCCATCCAGGGCGAGATGGCTACACCTTC. The chain carries TRBV12-3 or TRBV12-4 and TRBJ1-2, with D possibly TRBD1 on 5 matching bases. Trimming removed 6 bases at V and 6 bases at J, with 14 bases between. This CDR3 has 13 residues.

V is TRBV6-2 or TRBV6-3 and J is TRBJ1-1; a weak D match, TRBD1 (6 bases). Between the trimmed V and J ends, which lost 2 bases and 5 bases, there was a span of 24 bases. The CDR3 contains 18 residues. Germline assignment: CDR1 MNHEY and CDR2 SVGEGT. CDR3 nucleotides: TGTGCCAGCAGTTACCCTGGACAGCTGGGGCCTAGGTGGACTGAAGCTTTCTTT. This sequence encodes CASSYPGQLGPRWTEAFF.

The J gene is TRBJ1-6, the V gene TRBV5-6, with a possible D match to TRBD1 (5 bases). V was pared by 7 bases and J by 10 bases, with 18 bases between. The CDR3 loop spans 14 amino acids. Germline V gives CDR1 SGHDT, CDR2 YYEEEE. The CDR3 loop reads CASQGGAGGSPLHF. In DNA form, the CDR3 reads TGTGCCAGCCAAGGAGGGGCCGGAGGCTCACCCCTCCACTTT.

This clone turned up a few times. J is TRBJ1-2 and V is TRBV3-1 (or the pseudogene TRBV3-2); D is unresolved. Germline lookup yields CDR1 LGHDT and CDR2 YNNKEL (reference sequence). This CDR3 is 13 amino acids long. V gave up 0 bases and J gave up 8 bases, with 10 bases separating them. The CDR3 sequence: CASSQERVGGYTF. The CDR3 bases are TGTGCCAGCAGCCAAGAGCGGGTTGGAGGCTACACCTTC.

The rearrangement links TRBV18 to TRBJ1-1; D is possibly TRBD1 (5 bases). CDR3 size: 16 residues. Germline V gene sequence: CDR1 KGHSH, CDR2 LQKENI. V dropped 3 bases and J dropped 2 bases, with 16 bases sitting between them. CDR3 sequence reads: CASSPGRAGKNTEAFF. CDR3 nucleotides: TGTGCCAGCTCACCGGGCAGGGCAGGGAAAAACACTGAAGCTTTCTTT.

For this clone: A much larger clone lies one base from this, so it may be a read error. The chain has TRBV5-1 and TRBJ2-1, with 7 bases identical to TRBD2. Germline V gene lookup returns CDR1 SGHRS and CDR2 YFSETQ. The CDR3 consists of 14 residues. The CDR3 sequence is CTSSLGLPYNEQFF. CDR3 in DNA: TGCACCAGCAGCTTGGGACTACCCTACAATGAGCAGTTCTTC.

The CDR3 bases are TGCAGCGTTGCCCCAGACAGAATGAACACTGAAGCTTTCTTT. Translation: CSVAPDRMNTEAFF. The chain links TRBV29-1 to TRBJ1-1; maybe TRBD1 (5 bases). The ends were cut back, 4 bases at V and 0 bases at J, with 12 bases in the middle. The germline gives CDR1 SQVTM, CDR2 ANQGSEA. The CDR3 has 14 residues.

The chain combines TRBV7-2 with TRBJ1-2, with 8 bases that match TRBD1. In germline, CDR1 is SGHTA, CDR2 FQGNSA. This CDR3 has 16 residues. V shed 2 bases, J shed 8 bases, and the junction held 13 bases outside the gene matches. The CDR3 DNA is TGTGCCAGCAGCTTAAGTTCGGGACAGGTACCGATGGGCTACACCTTC. This encodes CASSLSSGQVPMGYTF.

This clone was seen only a few times. This sequence joins TRBV3-1 (or the pseudogene TRBV3-2) and TRBJ1-2; weak D call: TRBD1 (6 bases). Between the trimmed V and J ends, which lost 4 bases and 8 bases, there was a span of 11 bases. The CDR3 consists of 12 residues. Germline CDR1 is LGHDT and CDR2 is YNNKEL (reference sequence). CDR3 in amino acids: CASSPNRDGYTF. CDR3 DNA: TGTGCCAGCAGCCCTAACAGGGACGGCTACACCTTC.

The chain joins TRBV7-8 to TRBJ1-6; D is uncertain. The CDR3 is 13 amino acids. Germline-derived CDR1 and CDR2 are SGHVS and FQNEAQ. V was trimmed by 1 base and J by 12 bases, leaving 10 bases between them. CDR3 nucleotides: TGTGCCAGCAGCTTAGGGCCTCGGGGACCCCTCCACTTT. Its translation is CASSLGPRGPLHF. Full variable domain (missing parts from reference TRBV7-8 and TRBJ1-6): GAGVSQSPRYKVAKRGQDVALRCDPISGHVSLFWYQQALGQGPEFLTYFQNEAQLDKSGLPSDRFFAERPEGSVSTLKIQRTQQEDSAVYLCASSLGPRGPLHFGNGTRLTVT.

The CDR3 DNA reads TGTGCCAGCACCTGGGGACGGGGGTATGGCTACACCTTC. Residues: CASTWGRGYGYTF. This chain joins TRBV12-3 or TRBV12-4 and TRBJ1-2, with D tentatively TRBD1 (5 bases). Trimming took off 7 bases at V and 5 bases at J, with 14 bases between the two ends. This CDR3 region has 13 residues.

V and J are TRBV4-1 and TRBJ1-3; TRBD1 aligns across 9 bases. The CDR3 extends over 16 amino acids. Germline lookup yields CDR1 MGHRA and CDR2 YSYEKL. V shed 3 bases and J 3 bases; nucleotides not matched to a gene: 6. The CDR3 DNA follows: TGCGCCAGCAGCCAGCCGGGACAGGGTTATGGAAACACCATATATTTT. The encoded protein is CASSQPGQGYGNTIYF.

This clone was recorded only once. CDR3 coding DNA: TGTGCTAGTGGTTTGAGGGGTAATCAGCCCCAGCATTTT. Translation: CASGLRGNQPQHF. J is TRBJ1-5 and V is TRBV12-5, with a possible D match to TRBD1 (5 bases). The CDR3 covers 13 residues. Germline-derived CDR1 and CDR2 are LGHNT and FRNRAP. V was cut by 2 bases and J by 4 bases, with 6 bases left in between. Based on the CDR3 plus reference TRBV12-5 and TRBJ1-5, the full variable domain is DARVTQTPRHKVTEMGQEVTMRCQPILGHNTVFWYRQTMMQGLELLAYFRNRAPLDDSGMPKDRFSAEMPDATLATLKIQPSEPRDSAVYFCASGLRGNQPQHFGDGTRLSIL.

V usage is TRBV18 and J usage is TRBJ1-1, with D possibly being TRBD1 (6 bases). V lost 8 bases to trimming and J lost 10 bases, with 20 bases between them. The germline gives CDR1 KGHSH, CDR2 LQKENI. This CDR3 region has 13 residues. CDR3 DNA: TGTGCCAGCCTCCAGGGTCGGGACAATCGAGCTTTCTTT. The encoded protein is CASLQGRDNRAFF.

This clone was picked up a small number of times. This sequence joins TRBV27 and TRBJ1-5, with a tentative D call TRBD1 (5 bases). The CDR3 totals 12 residues. Germline CDR1 is MNHEY and CDR2 is SMNVEV (reference sequence). Trimming took 6 bases from V and 8 from J, leaving 11 bases between them. CDR3: CASSQGVEPQHF. The CDR3 DNA reads TGTGCCAGCAGCCAGGGTGTTGAGCCCCAGCATTTT.

This chain joins TRBV28 and TRBJ1-5, with 8 bases fitting TRBD1. V lost 5 bases to trimming and J lost 4 bases; unmatched junction nucleotides: 13. The CDR3 runs to 17 residues. The germline V gene encodes CDR1 MDHEN and CDR2 SYDVKM. The CDR3: CASSHGSRGRGNQPQHF. Here the CDR3 DNA reads TGTGCCAGCAGTCATGGTTCCAGGGGGCGCGGTAATCAGCCCCAGCATTTT.

The gene calls are TRBV7-9 and TRBJ1-1, with TRBD1 identical over 12 bases. The CDR3 sequence is 15 residues long. Germline-derived CDR1 and CDR2 are SEHNR and FQNEAQ (reference sequence). Trimming removed 3 bases from V and 7 bases from J; junction bases left unmatched: 6. CDR3 amino acids: CASSLRGDRGLEAFF. CDR3 bases: TGTGCCAGCAGCTTGCGAGGGGACAGGGGGCTTGAAGCTTTCTTT. Full variable domain (remainder filled in from reference TRBV7-9 and TRBJ1-1): DTGVSQNPRHKITKRGQNVTFRCDPISEHNRLYWYRQTLGQGPEFLTYFQNEAQLEKSRLLSDRFSAERPKGSFSTLEIQRTEQGDSAMYLCASSLRGDRGLEAFFGQGTRLTVV.

J is TRBJ1-2 and V is TRBV5-1, with 11 bases fitting TRBD1. The junction had 7 bases not matched to a gene; V was cut back by 3 bases and J by 6 bases. Germline CDR1 is SGHRS and CDR2 is YFSETQ. This CDR3 comprises 15 residues. The CDR3 bases are TGCGCCAGCAGCTCTGGGACAGGGGGAATGGATGGCTACACCTTC. Its protein product is CASSSGTGGMDGYTF. The entire variable domain, with the rest obtained from reference TRBV5-1 and TRBJ1-2, is as follows: KAGVTQTPRYLIKTRGQQVTLSCSPISGHRSVSWYQQTPGQGLQFLFEYFSETQRNKGNFPGRFSGRQFSNSRSEMNVSTLELGDSALYLCASSSGTGGMDGYTFGSGTRLTVV.

Comments on this clone: One junction end disagrees with the germline gene, perhaps due to a read error. The rearrangement uses TRBV7-2 and TRBJ2-7; TRBD1 matches 7 bases. Per the germline V gene, CDR1 is SGHTA and CDR2 is FQGNSA. This CDR3 region has 15 residues. The CDR3 DNA follows: TGTGCCAGCACCTTATCGGACAGGATGCCTTACGAGCAGTACTTC. It specifies CASTLSDRMPYEQYF.

The chain carries TRBV2 and TRBJ1-3; D gene unclear. The germline V gene encodes CDR1 SNHLY and CDR2 FYNNEI. Trimming removed 1 base from V and 0 bases from J, with 7 bases in between. The CDR3 is 15 amino acids. The CDR3 DNA sequence: TGTGCCAGCAGTGAAGGGGGAGGCTCTGGAAACACCATATATTTT. As protein: CASSEGGGSGNTIYF.

The chain links TRBV6-5 to TRBJ1-5, with no clear D. V was pared by 1 base and J by 4 bases, with 8 bases between. This CDR3 is 14 amino acids long. CDR1 MNHEY and CDR2 SVGAGI come from the germline V gene. The DNA for the CDR3 is TGTGCCAGCAGTTACTGGGGAGGTAATCAGCCCCAGCATTTT. Its protein product is CASSYWGGNQPQHF.

The chain is built from TRBV5-1 and TRBJ1-1; the D gene is possibly TRBD1 (6 bases). V lost 0 bases and J lost 7, with 10 bases in between. Germline CDR1 SGHRS, CDR2 YFSETQ. The CDR3 runs to 13 residues. The chain's CDR3 is CASSLADRLEAFF. CDR3 nucleotides: TGCGCCAGCAGCTTGGCCGACAGGCTTGAAGCTTTCTTT. Based on the CDR3 plus reference TRBV5-1 and TRBJ1-1, the full variable domain is KAGVTQTPRYLIKTRGQQVTLSCSPISGHRSVSWYQQTPGQGLQFLFEYFSETQRNKGNFPGRFSGRQFSNSRSEMNVSTLELGDSALYLCASSLADRLEAFFGQGTRLTVV.

The rearrangement joins TRBV5-4 to TRBJ1-3, with no clear D. V lost 4 bases and J 4 bases, leaving 6 bases between the germline ends. Germline loops: CDR1 SGHNT, CDR2 YYREEE (reference sequence). The CDR3 is 12 residues long. Here the CDR3 reads CASSEMGNTIYF. The CDR3 DNA sequence: TGTGCCAGCAGCGAGATGGGAAACACCATATATTTT.

The chain carries TRBV19 and TRBJ1-1; D not certain. The length of the CDR3 is 13 residues. The V gene lost 1 base and the J gene lost 3 bases, with 6 bases spanning the gap. CDR1 and CDR2 from the germline V gene are LNHDA and SQIVND (reference sequence). Here the CDR3 DNA reads TGTGCCAGTAGTATAGGAGGGCACACTGAAGCTTTCTTT. It encodes CASSIGGHTEAFF.